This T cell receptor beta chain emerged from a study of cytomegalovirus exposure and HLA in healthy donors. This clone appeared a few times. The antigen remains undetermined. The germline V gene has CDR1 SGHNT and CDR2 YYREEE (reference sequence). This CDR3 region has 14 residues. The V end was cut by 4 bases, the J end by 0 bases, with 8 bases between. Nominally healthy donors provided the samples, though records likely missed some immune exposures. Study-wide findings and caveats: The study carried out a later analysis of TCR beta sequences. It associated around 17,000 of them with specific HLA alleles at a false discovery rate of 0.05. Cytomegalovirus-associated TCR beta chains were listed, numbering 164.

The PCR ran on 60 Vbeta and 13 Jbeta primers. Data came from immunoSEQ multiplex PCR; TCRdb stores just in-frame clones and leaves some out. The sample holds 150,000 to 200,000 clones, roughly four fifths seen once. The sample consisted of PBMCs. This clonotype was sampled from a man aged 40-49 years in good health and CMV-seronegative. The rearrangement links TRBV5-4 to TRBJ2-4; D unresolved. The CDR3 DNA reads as TGTGCCAGCAGCCAATACGGAGCCAAAAACATTCAGTACTTC. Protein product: CASSQYGAKNIQYF.